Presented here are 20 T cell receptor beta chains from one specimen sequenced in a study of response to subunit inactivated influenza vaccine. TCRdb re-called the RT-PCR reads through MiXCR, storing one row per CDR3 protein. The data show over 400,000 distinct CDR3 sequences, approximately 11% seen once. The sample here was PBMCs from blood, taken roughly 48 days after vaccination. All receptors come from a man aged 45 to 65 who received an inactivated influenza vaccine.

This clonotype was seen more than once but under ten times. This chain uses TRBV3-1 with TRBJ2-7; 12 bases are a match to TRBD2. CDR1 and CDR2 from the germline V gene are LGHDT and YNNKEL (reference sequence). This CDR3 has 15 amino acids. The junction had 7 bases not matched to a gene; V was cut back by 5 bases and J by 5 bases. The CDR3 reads CASSTRTSGVHEQYF. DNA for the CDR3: TGTGCCAGCAGCACTCGGACTAGCGGGGTCCACGAGCAGTACTTC.

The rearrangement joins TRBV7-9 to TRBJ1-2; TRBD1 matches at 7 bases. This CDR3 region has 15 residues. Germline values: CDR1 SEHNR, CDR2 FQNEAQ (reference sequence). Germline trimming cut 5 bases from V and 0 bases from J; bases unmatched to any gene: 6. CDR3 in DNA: TGTGCCAGCAGCAAACAGGGGCTTTCTAACTATGGCTACACCTTC. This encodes CASSKQGLSNYGYTF.

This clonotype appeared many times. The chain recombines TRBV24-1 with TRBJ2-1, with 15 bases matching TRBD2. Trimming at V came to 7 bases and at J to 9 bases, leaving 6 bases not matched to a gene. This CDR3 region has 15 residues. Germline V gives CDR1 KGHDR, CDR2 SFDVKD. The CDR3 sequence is CATSGLAGGQSEQFF. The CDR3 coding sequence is TGTGCCACCAGCGGACTAGCGGGGGGGCAAAGTGAGCAGTTCTTC.

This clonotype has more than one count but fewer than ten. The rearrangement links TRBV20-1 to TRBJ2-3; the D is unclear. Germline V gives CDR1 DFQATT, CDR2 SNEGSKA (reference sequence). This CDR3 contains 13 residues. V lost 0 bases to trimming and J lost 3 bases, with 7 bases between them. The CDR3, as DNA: TGCAGTGCTAGAGAAGTCTTGACAGATACGCAGTATTTT. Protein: CSAREVLTDTQYF.

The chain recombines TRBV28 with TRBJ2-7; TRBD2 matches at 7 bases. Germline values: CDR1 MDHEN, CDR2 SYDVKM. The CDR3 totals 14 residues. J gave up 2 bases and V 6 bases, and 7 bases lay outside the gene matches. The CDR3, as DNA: TGTGCCAGCAGCCACCGGGACTACCCCTACGAGCAGTACTTC. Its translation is CASSHRDYPYEQYF.

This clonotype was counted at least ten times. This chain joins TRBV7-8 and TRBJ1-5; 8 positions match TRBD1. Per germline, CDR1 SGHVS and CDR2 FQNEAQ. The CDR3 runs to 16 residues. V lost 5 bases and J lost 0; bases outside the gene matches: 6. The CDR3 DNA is TGTGCCAGCAGCAATACAGGGGGTTATAGCAATCAGCCCCAGCATTTT. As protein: CASSNTGGYSNQPQHF.

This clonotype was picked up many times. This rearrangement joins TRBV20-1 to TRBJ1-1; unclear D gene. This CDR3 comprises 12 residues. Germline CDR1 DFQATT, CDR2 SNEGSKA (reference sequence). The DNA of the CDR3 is TGCAGAGTCGACAAAGTGAACACTGAAGCTTTCTTT. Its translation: CRVDKVNTEAFF.

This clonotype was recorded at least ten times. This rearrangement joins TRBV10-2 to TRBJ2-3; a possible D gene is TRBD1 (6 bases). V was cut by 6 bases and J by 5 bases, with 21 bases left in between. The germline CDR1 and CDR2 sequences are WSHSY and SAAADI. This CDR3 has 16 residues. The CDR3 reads CASRRSPQGGVDTQYF. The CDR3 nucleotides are TGCGCCAGCAGACGATCCCCACAGGGTGGAGTAGATACGCAGTATTTT.

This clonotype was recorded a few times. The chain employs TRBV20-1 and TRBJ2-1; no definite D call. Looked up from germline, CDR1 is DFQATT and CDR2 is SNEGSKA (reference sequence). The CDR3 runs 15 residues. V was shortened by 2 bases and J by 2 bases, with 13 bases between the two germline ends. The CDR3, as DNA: TGCAGTGCTAGAAGTGTTATAAGCCCCTACAATGAGCAGTTCTTC. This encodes CSARSVISPYNEQFF.

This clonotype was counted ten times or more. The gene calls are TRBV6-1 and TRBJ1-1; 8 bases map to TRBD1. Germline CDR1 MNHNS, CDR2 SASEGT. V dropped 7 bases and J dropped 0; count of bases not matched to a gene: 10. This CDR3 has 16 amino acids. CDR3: CASKRQGPLMNTEAFF. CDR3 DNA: TGTGCCAGCAAAAGACAGGGGCCGCTCATGAACACTGAAGCTTTCTTT.

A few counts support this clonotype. CDR3 in DNA: TGTGCCAGCAGTCTCAGGACAGGGGTCAACACCGGGGAGCTGTTTTTT. This codes for CASSLRTGVNTGELFF. The rearrangement links TRBV28 to TRBJ2-2; 9 nucleotides line up with TRBD1. Germline loops: CDR1 MDHEN, CDR2 SYDVKM. The ends lost 5 bases at V and 2 bases at J; junction bases unmatched: 6. The CDR3 length is 16 residues. The whole variable domain, filled in from reference TRBV28 and TRBJ2-2, reads DVKVTQSSRYLVKRTGEKVFLECVQDMDHENMFWYRQDPGLGLRLIYFSYDVKMKEKGDIPEGYSVSREKKERFSLILESASTNQTSMYLCASSLRTGVNTGELFFGEGSRLTVL.

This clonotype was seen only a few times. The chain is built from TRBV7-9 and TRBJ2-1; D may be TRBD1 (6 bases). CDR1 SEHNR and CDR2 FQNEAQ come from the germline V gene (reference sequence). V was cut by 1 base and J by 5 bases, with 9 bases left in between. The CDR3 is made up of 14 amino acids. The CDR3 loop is CASSLEAGDNEQFF. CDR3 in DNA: TGTGCCAGCAGCTTAGAGGCAGGGGACAATGAGCAGTTCTTC. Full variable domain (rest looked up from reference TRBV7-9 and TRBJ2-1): DTGVSQNPRHKITKRGQNVTFRCDPISEHNRLYWYRQTLGQGPEFLTYFQNEAQLEKSRLLSDRFSAERPKGSFSTLEIQRTEQGDSAMYLCASSLEAGDNEQFFGPGTRLTVL.

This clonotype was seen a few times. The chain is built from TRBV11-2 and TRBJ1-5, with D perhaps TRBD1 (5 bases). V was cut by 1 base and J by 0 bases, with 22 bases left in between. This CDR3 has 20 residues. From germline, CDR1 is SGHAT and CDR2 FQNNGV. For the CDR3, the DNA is TGTGCCAGCAGCTTAGTTGTAGGCTGGGGCAGAAACTATAGCAATCAGCCCCAGCATTTT. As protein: CASSLVVGWGRNYSNQPQHF.

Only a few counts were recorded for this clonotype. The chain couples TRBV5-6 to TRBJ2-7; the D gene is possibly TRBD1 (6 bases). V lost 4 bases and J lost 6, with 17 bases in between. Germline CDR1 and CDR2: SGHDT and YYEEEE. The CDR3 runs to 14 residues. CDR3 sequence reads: CASSETGLLAEQYF. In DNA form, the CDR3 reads TGTGCCAGCAGCGAGACAGGACTTCTCGCCGAGCAGTACTTC.

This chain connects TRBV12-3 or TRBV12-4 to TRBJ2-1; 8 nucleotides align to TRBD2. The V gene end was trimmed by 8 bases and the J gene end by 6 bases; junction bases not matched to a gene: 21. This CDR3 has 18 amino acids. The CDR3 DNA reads TGTGCCAGCGCCCCGGGTGGGAGAAGCGGGAGACCCCCCAATGAGCAGTTCTTC. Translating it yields CASAPGGRSGRPPNEQFF.

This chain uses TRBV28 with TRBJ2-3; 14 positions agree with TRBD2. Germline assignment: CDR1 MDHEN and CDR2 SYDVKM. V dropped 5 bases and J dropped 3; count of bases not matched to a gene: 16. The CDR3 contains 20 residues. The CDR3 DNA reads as TGTGCCAGCAGTCCAAACCCAACCCAAAGACTAGCGGGAGGGACAGATACGCAGTATTTT. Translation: CASSPNPTQRLAGGTDTQYF.

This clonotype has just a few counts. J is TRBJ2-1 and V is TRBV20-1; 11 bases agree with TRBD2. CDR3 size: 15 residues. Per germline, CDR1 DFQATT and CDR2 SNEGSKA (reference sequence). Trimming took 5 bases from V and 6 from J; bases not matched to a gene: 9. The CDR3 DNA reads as TGCAGTGCTGGACTAGCGGGTGTCTACCCCAATGAGCAGTTCTTC. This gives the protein CSAGLAGVYPNEQFF.

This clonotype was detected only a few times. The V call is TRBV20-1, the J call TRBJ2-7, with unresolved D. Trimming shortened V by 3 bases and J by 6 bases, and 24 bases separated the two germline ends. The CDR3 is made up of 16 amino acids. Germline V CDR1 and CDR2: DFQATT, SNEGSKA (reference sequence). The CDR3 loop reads CSASNYLGPGSREQYF. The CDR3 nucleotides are TGCAGTGCTAGTAACTATTTAGGGCCCGGGTCCCGCGAGCAGTACTTC.

This CDR3 is CSAPRQGATGYTF. The CDR3 DNA sequence: TGCAGTGCTCCTAGACAGGGGGCGACTGGCTACACCTTC. The rearrangement uses TRBV20-1 and TRBJ1-2; 10 positions match TRBD1. Germline trimming cut 5 bases from V and 7 bases from J; bases unmatched to any gene: 7. The CDR3 is 13 amino acids. The germline gives CDR1 DFQATT, CDR2 SNEGSKA (reference sequence).

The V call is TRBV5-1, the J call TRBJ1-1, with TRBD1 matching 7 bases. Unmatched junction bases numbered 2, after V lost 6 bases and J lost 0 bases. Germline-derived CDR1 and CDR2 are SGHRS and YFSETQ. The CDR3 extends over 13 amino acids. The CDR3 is CASNDRVNTEAFF. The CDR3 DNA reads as TGCGCCAGCAACGACAGGGTGAACACTGAAGCTTTCTTT.